These T cell receptor beta chains were read from a single sample in a study of beta chain features in type 1 diabetes. This table comes from immunoSEQ multiplex PCR, and its TCRdb copy is limited to in-frame clones, with some not included. The data hold 150,000 to 170,000 clones, with about 8.1% observed a single time. Sequencing was performed on central memory CD4+ T cells from blood. These receptors came from a man between 18 and 35 years old in good health. Each CDR3 is given without its conserved first and last residue. The order of the fields is V gene, J gene, CDR3 length, CDR3 protein.

v_call: TRBV5-1; j_call: TRBJ2-7; cdr3_length: 12; cdr3_aa: ASSVTSGAHEQY
v_call: TRBV28; j_call: TRBJ2-7; cdr3_length: 12; cdr3_aa: ASSSGQGGTEQY
v_call: TRBV18; j_call: TRBJ2-7; cdr3_length: 11; cdr3_aa: ASSPNPIYEQY
v_call: TRBV19; j_call: TRBJ1-2; cdr3_length: 13; cdr3_aa: ASSRPGTGTYGYT
v_call: TRBV29-1; j_call: TRBJ2-1; cdr3_length: 8; cdr3_aa: SVSDNEQF
v_call: TRBV6-5; j_call: TRBJ2-7; cdr3_length: 11; cdr3_aa: ASSYSGSGEQY
v_call: TRBV7-2; j_call: TRBJ2-5; cdr3_length: 14; cdr3_aa: ASSLAPPGGAETQY
v_call: TRBV7-8; j_call: TRBJ1-1; cdr3_length: 13; cdr3_aa: ASSLAGTGGTEAF
v_call: TRBV29-1; j_call: TRBJ2-3; cdr3_length: 10; cdr3_aa: SASPGTDTQY
v_call: TRBV5-1; j_call: TRBJ2-5; cdr3_length: 13; cdr3_aa: ASSLMGLAEETQY
v_call: TRBV19; j_call: TRBJ2-1; cdr3_length: 13; cdr3_aa: ASSILGQGSHEQF
v_call: TRBV7-3; j_call: TRBJ2-2; cdr3_length: 13; cdr3_aa: ASSQRAGATGELF
v_call: TRBV30; j_call: TRBJ2-5; cdr3_length: 8; cdr3_aa: ACKGATQY
v_call: TRBV4-2; j_call: TRBJ2-3; cdr3_length: 14; cdr3_aa: ASSQMAGGGADTQY
v_call: TRBV9; j_call: TRBJ2-2; cdr3_length: 12; cdr3_aa: ASSPQHQTGELF
v_call: TRBV28; j_call: TRBJ2-1; cdr3_length: 12; cdr3_aa: AARERGGYNEQF
v_call: TRBV10-3; j_call: TRBJ1-5; cdr3_length: 13; cdr3_aa: AISATGDSNQPQH
v_call: TRBV2; j_call: TRBJ2-7; cdr3_length: 10; cdr3_aa: ASGQGVYEQY